The 9 T cell receptor beta chains below were found in one sample sequenced in a study of response to subunit inactivated influenza vaccine. A single record per CDR3 protein comes from TCRdb applying MiXCR to the RT-PCR reads. In the table there are 700,000 to 900,000 distinct CDR3 sequences, 21% of which are singletons. The specimen was PBMCs from blood, collected roughly 5 days after vaccination. These receptors all come from a man aged 50-60 years who received an inactivated influenza vaccine.

J is TRBJ2-2 and V is TRBV20-1, with 8 bases aligning to TRBD1. Unmatched junction bases numbered 5, after V lost 8 bases and J lost 6 bases. In germline, CDR1 is DFQATT, CDR2 SNEGSKA (reference sequence). The CDR3 is 12 residues long. The CDR3 DNA sequence: TGCAGTCCGGACAGGGCGGCCGGGGAGCTGTTTTTT. It encodes CSPDRAAGELFF.

The rearrangement links TRBV20-1 to TRBJ2-2; D is tentatively TRBD1 or TRBD2 (5 bases each). Germline CDR1 DFQATT, CDR2 SNEGSKA (reference sequence). V lost 4 bases to trimming and J lost 4 bases, with 10 bases between them. The length of the CDR3 is 13 residues. CDR3 DNA: TGCAGTGCTAACCGGGACCTCACCGGGGAGCTGTTTTTT. Amino acids: CSANRDLTGELFF.

The rearrangement uses TRBV5-1 and TRBJ1-2; D ambiguous. Trimming stripped 0 bases from V and 7 bases from J, with 7 bases between. CDR3 length: 12 residues. In germline, CDR1 is SGHRS, CDR2 YFSETQ. CDR3 in amino acids: CASSLAGFGYTF. The CDR3 DNA reads TGCGCCAGCAGCTTGGCTGGTTTTGGCTACACCTTC.

V and J are TRBV3-1 and TRBJ2-5, with TRBD2 as a possible D gene (6 bases). CDR1 is LGHDT, CDR2 YNNKEL, per germline (reference sequence). With 4 bases removed from V and 9 bases from J, the gap between germline ends came to 12 bases. The CDR3 has 12 residues. The CDR3 region is CASSRDRRAQYF. For the CDR3, the DNA is TGTGCCAGCAGCCGGGACCGGAGGGCCCAGTACTTC.

V and J are TRBV7-3 and TRBJ2-3, with D perhaps given as TRBD1 or TRBD2 (6 bases each). CDR3 length: 17 residues. Deletions cut 2 bases from V and 6 bases from J, with 21 bases between. Germline V gene data show CDR1 as SGHTA and CDR2 as FQGTGA. The CDR3 DNA follows: TGTGCCAGCAGCTTAGAATTTGGAGTTTTGGGGGGCGATACGCAGTATTTT. This sequence encodes CASSLEFGVLGGDTQYF.

This clonotype showed up just a few times. V usage is TRBV5-6 and J usage is TRBJ1-2, with a possible D match to TRBD1 (6 bases). Trimming stripped 4 bases from V and 2 bases from J, with 12 bases between. CDR1 is SGHDT and CDR2 is YYEEEE in the germline V gene. The CDR3 covers 14 residues. The CDR3 loop is CASSSGQLNYGYTF. For the CDR3, the DNA is TGTGCCAGCAGCAGCGGACAGCTAAACTATGGCTACACCTTC.

The chain carries TRBV6-5 and TRBJ2-1; 8 bases map to TRBD2. The germline V gene encodes CDR1 MNHEY and CDR2 SVGAGI. This CDR3 has 16 amino acids. Unmatched junction bases numbered 9, after V lost 4 bases and J lost 4 bases. CDR3 protein: CASSSLAAGPYNEQFF. Written as DNA, the CDR3 is TGTGCCAGCAGTTCACTAGCGGCGGGGCCTTACAATGAGCAGTTCTTC.

This clonotype was observed at least ten times. This rearrangement joins TRBV12-3 or TRBV12-4 to TRBJ1-1; 7 bases align to TRBD1. The junction had 12 bases not matched to a gene; V was cut back by 5 bases and J by 3 bases. The CDR3 has 16 amino acids. CDR3 region: CASSPNRGLAHTEAFF. Written as DNA, the CDR3 is TGTGCCAGCAGTCCAAACAGGGGTTTAGCTCACACTGAAGCTTTCTTT.

This clonotype was observed a few times. The chain is built from TRBV24-1 and TRBJ2-1, with 14 bases matching TRBD2. The germline V gene encodes CDR1 KGHDR and CDR2 SFDVKD. Unmatched junction bases numbered 7, after V lost 4 bases and J lost 9 bases. The CDR3 runs 16 residues. The CDR3 is CATSEPTSGRASEQFF. The CDR3 nucleotides are TGTGCCACCAGTGAGCCGACTAGCGGGAGGGCCTCTGAGCAGTTCTTC.